This section outlines one T cell receptor (beta chain) sequence together with its context. The entry originates in a study of blood T cell repertoires in COVID-19. In the study overall: Sites across the United States, Italy and Spain contributed samples from acute and convalescent COVID-19. In each case, the material was cDNA or gDNA derived from T cells, B-cell-depleted T cells, or PBMCs.

The authors' processing: From reference gene primer amplification, estimates of nucleated cell counts were derived. The table came from immunoSEQ multiplex PCR; TCRdb's copy has only in-frame clones and leaves some out. Clone size and V and J calls were adopted from that table, with D and trimming inferred from the DNA. Of approximately 280,000 clones listed, approximately 83% are singletons. The CDR3 totals 14 residues. V dropped 4 bases and J dropped 1 base, with 10 bases sitting between them. Per germline, CDR1 LGHNA and CDR2 YNFKEQ. The source is a woman under 40 who had recovered from COVID-19. This rearrangement joins TRBV4-2 to TRBJ1-1; no clear D. Material for sequencing was peripheral blood. In DNA form, the CDR3 reads TGTGCCAGCAGCCCAAGCGTACAGAACACTGAAGCTTTCTTT. It specifies CASSPSVQNTEAFF.